This T cell receptor beta chain is drawn from a study of blood T cells in healthy people across ages. Sample-barcoded 5' priming and a J-beta primer mix drove a second PCR of 7 to 11 cycles. A single record per CDR3 protein comes from TCRdb applying MiXCR to the 5' RACE reads. Here the sample spans around 1,500,000 distinct CDR3 sequences, 28% being singletons. At least 5.5 micrograms of total RNA were extracted per sample. The study's findings and limits: Strong correlation linked observed beta diversity and percent naive T cells. Per million T cells, TCR beta diversity dropped roughly linearly as age increased.

With respect to this clonotype: The antigen remains undetermined. A read error may be the cause here, since a much bigger clone is one base away.

Germline V gives CDR1 SGHRS, CDR2 YFSETQ. This CDR3 has 14 amino acids. V gene TRBV5-1 combines with J gene TRBJ2-1, with 7 bases aligning to TRBD2. The J call may be incorrect, as the DNA end agrees better with TRBJ2-7. The sequenced sample consisted of blood. This receptor was identified in a young woman in good health. For the CDR3, the DNA is TGCGCCAGCAGCTTGGGGGACTATTACAATGAGCAGTACTTC. Its protein product is CASSLGDYYNEQYF.